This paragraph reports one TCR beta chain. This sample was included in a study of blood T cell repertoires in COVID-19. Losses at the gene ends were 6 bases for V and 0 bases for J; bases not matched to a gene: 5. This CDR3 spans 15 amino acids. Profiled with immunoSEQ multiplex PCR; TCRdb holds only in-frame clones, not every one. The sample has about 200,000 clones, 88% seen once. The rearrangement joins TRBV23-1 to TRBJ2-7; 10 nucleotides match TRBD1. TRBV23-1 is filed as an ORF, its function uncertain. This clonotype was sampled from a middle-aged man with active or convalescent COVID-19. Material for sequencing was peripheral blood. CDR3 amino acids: CASRTGGRSSYEQYF. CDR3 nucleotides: TGCGCCAGCAGGACAGGGGGCAGGAGCTCCTACGAGCAGTACTTC.